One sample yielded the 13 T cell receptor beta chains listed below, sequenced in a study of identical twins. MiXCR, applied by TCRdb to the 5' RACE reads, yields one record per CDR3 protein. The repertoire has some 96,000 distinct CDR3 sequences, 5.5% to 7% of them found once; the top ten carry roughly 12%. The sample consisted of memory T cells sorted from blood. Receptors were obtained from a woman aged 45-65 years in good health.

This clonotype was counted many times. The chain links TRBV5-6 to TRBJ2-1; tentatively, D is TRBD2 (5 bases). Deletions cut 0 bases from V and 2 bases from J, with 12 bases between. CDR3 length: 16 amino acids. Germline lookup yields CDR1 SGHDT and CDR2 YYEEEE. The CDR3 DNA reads TGTGCCAGCAGCTTGGTAGCGCATGGGCCCTACAATGAGCAGTTCTTC. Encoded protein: CASSLVAHGPYNEQFF.

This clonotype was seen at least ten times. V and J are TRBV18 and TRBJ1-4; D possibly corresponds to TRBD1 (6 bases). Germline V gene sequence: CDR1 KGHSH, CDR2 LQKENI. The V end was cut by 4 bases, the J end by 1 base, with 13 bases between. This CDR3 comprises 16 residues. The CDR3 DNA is TGTGCCAGCTCACTCCGACAGGTTCAAACTAATGAAAAACTGTTTTTT. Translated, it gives CASSLRQVQTNEKLFF.

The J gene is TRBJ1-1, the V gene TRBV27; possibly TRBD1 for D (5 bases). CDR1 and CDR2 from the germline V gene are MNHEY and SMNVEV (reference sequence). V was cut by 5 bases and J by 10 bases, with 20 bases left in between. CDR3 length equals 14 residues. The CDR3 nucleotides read TGTGCCAGCAGTGCCCAGTTTGGGGCCGATGTAGCTTTCTTT. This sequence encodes CASSAQFGADVAFF.

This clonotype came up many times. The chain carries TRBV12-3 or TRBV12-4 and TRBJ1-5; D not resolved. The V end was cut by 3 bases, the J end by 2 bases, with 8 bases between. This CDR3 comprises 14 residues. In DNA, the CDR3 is TGTGCCAGCAGTTTCTCTGGGGGCAATCAGCCCCAGCATTTT. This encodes CASSFSGGNQPQHF.

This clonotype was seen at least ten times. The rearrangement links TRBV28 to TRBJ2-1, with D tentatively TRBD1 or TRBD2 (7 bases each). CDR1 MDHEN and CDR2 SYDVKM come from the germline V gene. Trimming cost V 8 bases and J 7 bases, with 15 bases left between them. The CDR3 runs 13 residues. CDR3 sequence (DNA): TGTGCCAGCGGGCAGGGGGGGGGGAATGAGCAGTTCTTC. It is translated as CASGQGGGNEQFF.

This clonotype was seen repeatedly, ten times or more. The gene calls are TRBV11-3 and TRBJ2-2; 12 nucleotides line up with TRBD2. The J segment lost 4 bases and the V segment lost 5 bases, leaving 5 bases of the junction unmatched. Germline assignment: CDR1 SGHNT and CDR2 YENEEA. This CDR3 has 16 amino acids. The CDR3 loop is CASSPPSGRATGELFF. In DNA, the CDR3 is TGTGCCAGCAGCCCTCCTAGCGGGAGGGCCACCGGGGAGCTGTTTTTT. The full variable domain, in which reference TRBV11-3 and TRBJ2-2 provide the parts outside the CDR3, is EAGVVQSPRYKIIEKKQPVAFWCNPISGHNTLYWYLQNLGQGPELLIRYENEEAVDDSQLPKDRFSAERLKGVDSTLKIQPAELGDSAVYLCASSPPSGRATGELFFGEGSRLTVL.

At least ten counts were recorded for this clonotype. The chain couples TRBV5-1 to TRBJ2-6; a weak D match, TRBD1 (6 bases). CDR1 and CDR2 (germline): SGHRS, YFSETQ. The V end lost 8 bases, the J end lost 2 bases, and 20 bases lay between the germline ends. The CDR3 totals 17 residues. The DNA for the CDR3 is TGCGCCAGTAGAACCGGACAGCAAACCACTGGGGCCAACGTCCTGACTTTC. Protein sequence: CASRTGQQTTGANVLTF.

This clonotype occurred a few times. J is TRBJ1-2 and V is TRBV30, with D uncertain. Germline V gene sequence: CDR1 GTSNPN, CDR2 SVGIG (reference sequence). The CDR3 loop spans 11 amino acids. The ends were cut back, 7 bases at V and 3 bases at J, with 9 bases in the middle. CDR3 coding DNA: TGTGCCTTTCCCGGGGACTATGGCTACACCTTC. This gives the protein CAFPGDYGYTF.

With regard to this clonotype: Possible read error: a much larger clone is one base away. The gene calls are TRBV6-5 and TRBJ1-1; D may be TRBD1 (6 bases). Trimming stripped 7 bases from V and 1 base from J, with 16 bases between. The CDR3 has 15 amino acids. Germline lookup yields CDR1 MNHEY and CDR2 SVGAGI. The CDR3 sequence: CASMREGGSNTEAFF. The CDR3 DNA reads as TGTGCCAGCATGAGGGAAGGGGGTTCGAACACTGAAGCTTTCTTT.

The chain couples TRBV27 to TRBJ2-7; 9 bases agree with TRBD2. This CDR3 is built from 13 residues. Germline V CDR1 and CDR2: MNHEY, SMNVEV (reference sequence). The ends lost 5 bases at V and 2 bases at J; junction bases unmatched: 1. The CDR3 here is CASSRLAAYEQYF. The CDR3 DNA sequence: TGTGCCAGCAGTCGACTAGCGGCCTACGAGCAGTACTTC.

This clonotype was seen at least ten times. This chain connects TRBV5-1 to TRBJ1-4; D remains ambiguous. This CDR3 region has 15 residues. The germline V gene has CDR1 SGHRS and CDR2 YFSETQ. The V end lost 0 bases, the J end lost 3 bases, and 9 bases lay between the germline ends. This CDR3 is CASSLEGDPNEKLFF. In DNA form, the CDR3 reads TGCGCCAGCAGCTTGGAAGGAGACCCTAATGAAAAACTGTTTTTT.

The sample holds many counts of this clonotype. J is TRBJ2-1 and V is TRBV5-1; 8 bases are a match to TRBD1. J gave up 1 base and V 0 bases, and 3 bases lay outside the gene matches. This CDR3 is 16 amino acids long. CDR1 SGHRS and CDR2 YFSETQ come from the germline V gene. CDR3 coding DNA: TGCGCCAGCAGCTTGGCCACAGGGGGTTCCTACAATGAGCAGTTCTTC. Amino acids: CASSLATGGSYNEQFF.

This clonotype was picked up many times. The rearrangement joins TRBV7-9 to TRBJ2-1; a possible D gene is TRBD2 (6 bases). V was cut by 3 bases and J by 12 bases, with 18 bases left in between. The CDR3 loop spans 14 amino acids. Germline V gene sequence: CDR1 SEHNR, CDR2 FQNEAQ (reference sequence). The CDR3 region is CASSFSTGKEGQFF. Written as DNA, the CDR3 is TGTGCCAGCAGCTTTTCGACGGGGAAGGAGGGGCAGTTCTTC.